These 12 T cell receptor beta chains originate from one sample sequenced in a study of blood T cell repertoires in COVID-19. Produced via immunoSEQ multiplex PCR; TCRdb's table is partial and in-frame only. The top ten hold about 13% of the sample, which has around 190,000 clones, about 79% seen once. The sample taken for sequencing was peripheral blood. The origin of the receptors is a human donor in a cohort sampled during active COVID-19.

This clone was seen once. J is TRBJ2-7 and V is TRBV19; possibly TRBD2 for D (6 bases). Germline V gene lookup returns CDR1 LNHDA and CDR2 SQIVND (reference sequence). The CDR3 contains 17 residues. Deletions cut 5 bases from V and 3 bases from J, with 23 bases between. The chain's CDR3 is CASSVRWGPGSIYEQYF. CDR3 nucleotide sequence: TGTGCCAGTAGTGTTCGGTGGGGACCCGGGAGTATCTACGAGCAGTACTTC.

V usage is TRBV2 and J usage is TRBJ1-1, with TRBD1 matching 7 bases. The CDR3 loop spans 17 amino acids. With 5 bases clipped from V and 4 bases from J, the junction kept 16 bases outside the gene matches. Germline CDR1 and CDR2: SNHLY and FYNNEI. CDR3 sequence (DNA): TGTGCCAGCAGTACTTTAGATAGAGTGTCAGGGGGCACTGAAGCTTTCTTT. Translation: CASSTLDRVSGGTEAFF.

The V gene is TRBV30, the J gene TRBJ2-1, with D possibly being TRBD2 (6 bases). CDR1 and CDR2 (germline): GTSNPN, SVGIG (reference sequence). V was cut by 1 base and J by 15 bases, with 19 bases left in between. This CDR3 contains 13 residues. The CDR3 coding sequence is TGTGCCTGGAGTGAGATGTCAGGGACTGCGCGGTTCTTC. Its protein product is CAWSEMSGTARFF.

The chain couples TRBV27 to TRBJ2-7, with TRBD1 identical over 8 bases. Germline trimming cut 4 bases from V and 1 base from J; bases unmatched to any gene: 6. Looked up from germline, CDR1 is MNHEY and CDR2 is SMNVEV (reference sequence). The CDR3 is 15 amino acids. CDR3 region: CASSSFRDRSYEQYF. CDR3 nucleotide sequence: TGTGCCAGCAGTTCCTTCCGGGACAGGTCCTACGAGCAGTACTTC.

The chain is built from TRBV7-8 and TRBJ2-3; 13 bases match TRBD2. V gave up 1 base and J gave up 2 bases; unmatched junction bases: 6. Germline assignment: CDR1 SGHVS and CDR2 FQNEAQ. The CDR3 is 18 residues long. DNA for the CDR3: TGTGCCAGCAGCTTAGGACTAGCGGGAGGCTTCTTCACAGATACGCAGTATTTT. As protein: CASSLGLAGGFFTDTQYF.

The chain is built from TRBV19 and TRBJ2-7, with 8 nucleotides matching TRBD1. Germline V gives CDR1 LNHDA, CDR2 SQIVND (reference sequence). V trimming: 4 bases; J trimming: 3 bases; junction bases outside the gene matches: 5. The CDR3 sequence is 14 residues long. The CDR3 bases are TGTGCCAGTAGTAAGGACAGGGTAGGCTACGAGCAGTACTTC. This sequence encodes CASSKDRVGYEQYF.

This chain joins TRBV3-1 (or the pseudogene TRBV3-2) and TRBJ2-7; 9 bases agree with TRBD2. Germline V gene data show CDR1 as LGHDT and CDR2 as YNNKEL (reference sequence). V was clipped by 0 bases and J by 3 bases; unmatched bases: 6. The CDR3 spans 16 residues. In nucleotides, the CDR3 is TGTGCCAGCAGCCAAGATGGACTAGCGAGGAGCTACGAGCAGTACTTC. Translation gives CASSQDGLARSYEQYF.

The chain uses TRBV7-9 and TRBJ2-7, with TRBD2 identical over 10 bases. V shed 4 bases, J shed 6 bases, and the junction held 12 bases outside the gene matches. CDR1 is SEHNR and CDR2 is FQNEAQ in the germline V gene (reference sequence). The CDR3 has 16 amino acids. This chain's CDR3 is CASSSHPGLAPIEQYF. For the CDR3, the DNA is TGTGCCAGCAGCTCACATCCGGGACTAGCGCCCATCGAGCAGTACTTC.

In this sample, this clone turned up many times. V usage is TRBV28 and J usage is TRBJ2-7; D is perhaps TRBD1 (6 bases). From germline, CDR1 is MDHEN and CDR2 SYDVKM. Between the trimmed V and J ends, which lost 7 bases and 2 bases, there was a span of 12 bases. The CDR3 is made up of 13 amino acids. The CDR3 sequence: CASTGGQTYEQYF. In DNA, the CDR3 is TGTGCCAGCACCGGCGGACAGACCTACGAGCAGTACTTC.

Regarding this clone: The same CDR3 arises from other DNA sequences in this sample as well. The V and J genes are TRBV18 and TRBJ2-7; D is unclear. V lost 3 bases, J lost 0 bases, and 6 bases lay in between. This CDR3 spans 13 amino acids. Germline CDR1 reads KGHSH; CDR2 reads LQKENI. The CDR3: CASSPASSYEQYF. The DNA of the CDR3 is TGTGCCAGCTCACCTGCTAGCTCCTACGAGCAGTACTTC.

J is TRBJ2-7 and V is TRBV9; 11 bases are shared with TRBD2. Germline lookup yields CDR1 SGDLS and CDR2 YYNGEE. Trimming at V came to 3 bases and at J to 2 bases, leaving 4 bases not matched to a gene. The CDR3 extends over 15 amino acids. The CDR3 sequence is CASSAASGGTYEQYF. Written as DNA, the CDR3 is TGTGCCAGCAGCGCCGCTAGCGGGGGGACCTACGAGCAGTACTTC.

This clone was detected once. The chain uses TRBV5-6 and TRBJ1-4; D ambiguous. CDR1 is SGHDT, CDR2 YYEEEE, per germline. The germline V and J ends were trimmed by 2 bases and 6 bases, with 26 bases remaining between them. This CDR3 contains 19 residues. The CDR3 coding sequence is TGTGCCAGCAGCTTCCGCAGTACGTTTTTTCTTCGTCGGGATGAAAAACTGTTTTTT. Translating gives CASSFRSTFFLRRDEKLFF.